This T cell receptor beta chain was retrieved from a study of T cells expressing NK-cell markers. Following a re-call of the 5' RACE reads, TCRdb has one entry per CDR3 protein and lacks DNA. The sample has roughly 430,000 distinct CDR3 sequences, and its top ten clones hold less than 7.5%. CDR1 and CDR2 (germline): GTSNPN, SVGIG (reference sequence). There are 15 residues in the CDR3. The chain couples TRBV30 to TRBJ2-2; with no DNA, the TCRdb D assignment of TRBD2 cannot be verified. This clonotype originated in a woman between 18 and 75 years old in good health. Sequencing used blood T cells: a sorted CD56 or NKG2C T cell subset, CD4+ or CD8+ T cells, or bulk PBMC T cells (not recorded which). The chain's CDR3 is CAWIYGGSSTGELFF.